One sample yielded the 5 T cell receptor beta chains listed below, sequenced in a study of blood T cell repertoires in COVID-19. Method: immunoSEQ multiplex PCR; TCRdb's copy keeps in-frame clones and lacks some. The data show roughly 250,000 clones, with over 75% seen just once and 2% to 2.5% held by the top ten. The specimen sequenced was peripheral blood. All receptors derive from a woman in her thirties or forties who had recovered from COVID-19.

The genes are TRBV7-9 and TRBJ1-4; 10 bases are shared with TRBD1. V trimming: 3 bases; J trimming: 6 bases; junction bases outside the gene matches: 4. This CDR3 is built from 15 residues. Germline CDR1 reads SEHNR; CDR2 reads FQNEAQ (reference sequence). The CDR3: CASSFRQGADEKLFF. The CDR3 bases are TGTGCCAGCAGCTTCCGACAGGGGGCTGATGAAAAACTGTTTTTT.

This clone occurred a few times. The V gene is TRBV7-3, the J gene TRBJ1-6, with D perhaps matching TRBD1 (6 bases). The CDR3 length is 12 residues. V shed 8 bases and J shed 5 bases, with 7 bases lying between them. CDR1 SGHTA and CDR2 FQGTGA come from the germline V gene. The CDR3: CASGQNNSPLHF. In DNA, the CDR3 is TGTGCCAGCGGACAGAATAATTCACCCCTCCACTTT.

The CDR3 DNA is TGTGCCAGCACTGGACAGGGATACACCGGGGAGCTGTTTTTT. Translating gives CASTGQGYTGELFF. The chain links TRBV2 to TRBJ2-2, with TRBD1 matching 8 bases. Unmatched junction bases numbered 4, after V lost 7 bases and J lost 3 bases. The CDR3 is 14 amino acids. Germline CDR1 SNHLY, CDR2 FYNNEI.

In DNA form, the CDR3 reads TGTGCCACCGCGCGTAGGGGGGGCGGAGGAAGCTCCTACAATGAGCAGTTCTTC. This sequence encodes CATARRGGGGSSYNEQFF. This sequence joins TRBV19 and TRBJ2-1, with a weak D call TRBD2 (7 bases). V lost 10 bases, J lost 0 bases, and 25 bases lay in between. Germline CDR1 is LNHDA and CDR2 is SQIVND (reference sequence). This CDR3 contains 18 residues.

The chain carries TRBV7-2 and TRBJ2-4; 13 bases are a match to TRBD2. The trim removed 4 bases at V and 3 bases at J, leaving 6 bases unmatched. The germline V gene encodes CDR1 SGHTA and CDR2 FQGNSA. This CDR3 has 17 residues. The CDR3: CASSSGLAGEGKNIQYF. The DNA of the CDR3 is TGTGCCAGCAGCTCAGGACTAGCGGGAGAGGGCAAAAACATTCAGTACTTC.